What follows are 25 T cell receptor beta chains derived from one specimen sequenced in a study of blood T cell repertoires in COVID-19. This table comes from immunoSEQ multiplex PCR, and its TCRdb copy is limited to in-frame clones, with some not included. Among about 200,000 clones listed, 80% were seen once. Sequencing was carried out using peripheral blood. The receptors originated from a man aged 55 to 70 with acute or convalescent COVID-19.

The rearrangement joins TRBV3-1 (or the pseudogene TRBV3-2) to TRBJ2-7; D ambiguous. Germline V gene lookup returns CDR1 LGHDT and CDR2 YNNKEL (reference sequence). This CDR3 spans 14 amino acids. V lost 2 bases, J lost 6 bases, and 14 bases lay in between. CDR3: CASSQSSVLSEQYF. CDR3 nucleotides: TGTGCCAGCAGCCAATCAAGCGTCTTATCCGAGCAGTACTTC.

In this sample, this clone turned up once. The chain carries TRBV2 and TRBJ2-1; D is uncertain. Germline lookup yields CDR1 SNHLY and CDR2 FYNNEI. V lost 4 bases and J lost 0, with 10 bases in between. The CDR3 is 15 amino acids. The CDR3 sequence: CASSAFANSYNEQFF. The DNA for the CDR3 is TGTGCCAGCAGTGCTTTCGCTAACTCCTACAATGAGCAGTTCTTC.

This sequence joins TRBV18 and TRBJ1-2; weak D call: TRBD1 (6 bases). This CDR3 comprises 17 residues. Deletions cut 1 base from V and 4 bases from J, with 19 bases between. Per germline, CDR1 KGHSH and CDR2 LQKENI. Here the CDR3 reads CASSPRTGTPSFYGYTF. The CDR3 DNA reads TGTGCCAGCTCACCACGTACAGGGACCCCTAGTTTCTATGGCTACACCTTC.

This clone has a single count. This sequence joins TRBV27 and TRBJ1-5; D perhaps matches TRBD1 (5 bases). This CDR3 comprises 16 residues. Germline CDR1 is MNHEY and CDR2 is SMNVEV (reference sequence). V was pared by 2 bases and J by 1 base, with 12 bases between. This chain's CDR3 is CASSLAGGRSNQPQHF. Here the CDR3 DNA reads TGTGCCAGCAGTTTAGCCGGGGGAAGAAGCAATCAGCCCCAGCATTTT.

This clone was recorded only once. The rearrangement uses TRBV12-3 or TRBV12-4 and TRBJ2-1; D remains ambiguous. V lost 5 bases to trimming and J lost 12 bases, with 14 bases between them. The CDR3 extends over 12 amino acids. The CDR3 loop reads CASSQGRGGQFF. The CDR3 DNA sequence: TGTGCCAGCAGTCAAGGCCGAGGCGGGCAGTTCTTC.

The V and J genes are TRBV3-1 (or the pseudogene TRBV3-2) and TRBJ1-1; D gene unclear. V lost 1 base to trimming and J lost 3 bases, with 9 bases between them. The CDR3 is made up of 14 amino acids. Germline values: CDR1 LGHDT, CDR2 YNNKEL (reference sequence). The CDR3 DNA follows: TGTGCCAGCAGCCAAGTAGCCGCGGACACTGAAGCTTTCTTT. This sequence encodes CASSQVAADTEAFF.

The V gene is TRBV24-1, the J gene TRBJ2-5; D is unresolved. With 5 bases removed from V and 1 base from J, the gap between germline ends came to 7 bases. Per germline, CDR1 KGHDR and CDR2 SFDVKD. The CDR3 length is 13 residues. CDR3 loop: CATSGGSQETQYF. CDR3 DNA sequence: TGTGCCACCAGTGGAGGAAGCCAAGAGACCCAGTACTTC.

This rearrangement joins TRBV9 to TRBJ2-1, with D possibly TRBD1 on 6 matching bases. Between the trimmed V and J ends, which lost 7 bases and 7 bases, there was a span of 18 bases. The CDR3 totals 14 residues. From germline, CDR1 is SGDLS and CDR2 YYNGEE. CDR3 loop: CASAFGTRGNEQFF. Here the CDR3 DNA reads TGTGCCAGCGCCTTTGGGACGAGGGGGAATGAGCAGTTCTTC.

On this clone: This sample includes further DNA sequences coding for the same CDR3. This chain uses TRBV6-6 with TRBJ1-1; D remains ambiguous. The CDR3 spans 12 residues. The germline V gene has CDR1 MNHNY and CDR2 SVGAGI (reference sequence). V dropped 2 bases and J dropped 1 base, with 2 bases sitting between them. The CDR3 DNA reads TGTGCCAGCAGTTACCAGAACACTGAAGCTTTCTTT. It specifies CASSYQNTEAFF.

The chain combines TRBV7-2 with TRBJ1-2; 9 bases are shared with TRBD1. The germline gives CDR1 SGHTA, CDR2 FQGNSA. Unmatched junction bases numbered 10, after V lost 1 base and J lost 7 bases. This CDR3 has 16 residues. CDR3 loop: CASSLDPGQGLGGYTF. The CDR3, as DNA: TGTGCCAGCAGCTTAGATCCAGGACAGGGGCTCGGTGGCTACACCTTC.

The V gene is TRBV18, the J gene TRBJ2-1; D gene uncertain. The CDR3 runs to 13 residues. CDR1 and CDR2 from the germline V gene are KGHSH and LQKENI. Trimming removed 0 bases from V and 8 bases from J, with 8 bases in between. CDR3 in amino acids: CASSPPPGYEQFF. In DNA form, the CDR3 reads TGTGCCAGCTCACCACCCCCAGGTTATGAGCAGTTCTTC.

V is TRBV24-1 and J is TRBJ2-1; TRBD2 is a possible D gene (5 bases). The germline V gene encodes CDR1 KGHDR and CDR2 SFDVKD. The CDR3 runs 13 residues. The V end lost 8 bases, the J end lost 7 bases, and 14 bases lay between the germline ends. CDR3 nucleotides: TGTGCCACCACGGGATCACTTGGGAATGAGCAGTTCTTC. Translation: CATTGSLGNEQFF.

V usage is TRBV24-1 and J usage is TRBJ2-1, with 10 bases fitting TRBD2. The junction had 7 bases not matched to a gene; V was cut back by 2 bases and J by 10 bases. Germline CDR1 and CDR2: KGHDR and SFDVKD. The CDR3 loop spans 15 amino acids. CDR3 bases: TGTGCCACCAGTGATTCGAGCGGGAGGGTAGGGGAGCAGTTCTTC. The encoded protein is CATSDSSGRVGEQFF.

The rearrangement uses TRBV7-3 and TRBJ2-2, with 7 positions matching TRBD2. V shed 5 bases, J shed 3 bases, and the junction held 3 bases outside the gene matches. Germline values: CDR1 SGHTA, CDR2 FQGTGA. The CDR3 has 14 residues. The CDR3 is CASSATSYTGELFF. CDR3 nucleotides: TGTGCCAGCAGCGCGACTAGCTACACCGGGGAGCTGTTTTTT. Filled out from reference TRBV7-3 and TRBJ2-2, the complete variable domain reads GAGVSQTPSNKVTEKGKYVELRCDPISGHTALYWYRQSLGQGPEFLIYFQGTGAADDSGLPNDRFFAVRPEGSVSTLKIQRTERGDSAVYLCASSATSYTGELFFGEGSRLTVL.

The CDR3 sequence: CASSIRVSGNTIYF. CDR3 bases: TGTGCCAGCAGCATCAGGGTCTCTGGAAACACCATATATTTT. The V and J genes are TRBV5-5 and TRBJ1-3, with TRBD1 as a possible D gene (5 bases). The CDR3 spans 14 residues. Trimming left V 4 bases short and J 0 bases short, with 8 bases between. Germline V gene sequence: CDR1 SGHKS, CDR2 YYEKEE (reference sequence).

This clone was detected only a few times. This chain connects TRBV5-1 to TRBJ1-1, with D tentatively TRBD1 (5 bases). The CDR3 is 15 amino acids. CDR1 SGHRS and CDR2 YFSETQ come from the germline V gene. V was clipped by 0 bases and J by 1 base, with 10 bases between them. Here the CDR3 DNA reads TGCGCCAGCAGCTTGGACAGGTTCGGGAACACTGAAGCTTTCTTT. Amino acid sequence: CASSLDRFGNTEAFF.

This chain joins TRBV6-2 or TRBV6-3 and TRBJ1-2; D is undetermined. The ends were cut back, 2 bases at V and 8 bases at J, with 15 bases in the middle. Germline-derived CDR1 and CDR2 are MNHEY and SVGEGT. This CDR3 is 14 amino acids long. CDR3 amino acids: CASSYTQYLEGYTF. Written as DNA, the CDR3 is TGTGCCAGCAGTTACACACAGTATCTTGAAGGCTACACCTTC.

The chain carries TRBV7-8 and TRBJ1-2, with unresolved D. V lost 1 base and J lost 7, with 7 bases in between. This CDR3 comprises 12 residues. The germline V gene has CDR1 SGHVS and CDR2 FQNEAQ. CDR3 loop: CASSLDGLGYTF. CDR3 nucleotides: TGTGCCAGCAGCTTAGATGGCCTTGGCTACACCTTC.

In this sample, this clone turned up many times. J is TRBJ2-3 and V is TRBV6-4, with TRBD2 matching over 9 bases. This CDR3 has 15 amino acids. The V and J ends lost 3 bases and 2 bases, in that order; junction bases with no gene match: 3. Germline CDR1 is MRHNA and CDR2 is SNTAGT. CDR3 in amino acids: CASSEGTSHTDTQYF. CDR3 coding DNA: TGTGCCAGCAGTGAAGGGACTAGCCACACAGATACGCAGTATTTT.

The chain has TRBV14 and TRBJ1-6; D unresolved. Germline-derived CDR1 and CDR2 are SGHDN and FVKESK. The CDR3 extends over 16 amino acids. The V end lost 1 base, the J end lost 4 bases, and 11 bases lay between the germline ends. The CDR3 nucleotides read TGTGCCAGCAGCCAAGCTCTGCACTTTTATAATTCACCCCTCCACTTT. Its protein product is CASSQALHFYNSPLHF. Full variable domain (rest looked up from reference TRBV14 and TRBJ1-6): EAGVTQFPSHSVIEKGQTVTLRCDPISGHDNLYWYRRVMGKEIKFLLHFVKESKQDESGMPNNRFLAERTGGTYSTLKVQPAELEDSGVYFCASSQALHFYNSPLHFGNGTRLTVT.

The V and J genes are TRBV6-2 or TRBV6-3 and TRBJ1-1, with D possibly TRBD1 on 5 matching bases. The CDR3 runs to 16 residues. The V and J ends lost 2 bases and 8 bases respectively, with 21 bases between them. Germline loops: CDR1 MNHEY, CDR2 SVGEGT. The CDR3 is CASSYDGSGGRTEAFF. The CDR3 nucleotides are TGTGCCAGCAGTTACGATGGCTCGGGGGGTCGGACGGAAGCTTTCTTT.

The chain employs TRBV5-5 and TRBJ1-5; 7 bases agree with TRBD1. Trimming removed 2 bases from V and 7 bases from J; junction bases left unmatched: 6. The CDR3 totals 14 residues. Per the germline V gene, CDR1 is SGHKS and CDR2 is YYEKEE (reference sequence). The CDR3 loop reads CASSLEGAGQPQHF. CDR3 nucleotide sequence: TGTGCCAGCAGCTTAGAGGGGGCAGGGCAGCCCCAGCATTTT.

This clone was seen a handful of times. The chain employs TRBV6-5 and TRBJ1-3; TRBD1 is a possible D gene (5 bases). The CDR3 totals 12 residues. V gave up 7 bases and J gave up 10 bases, with 14 bases separating them. Germline V gives CDR1 MNHEY, CDR2 SVGAGI. The CDR3 loop is CASNAGLGTIYF. The DNA of the CDR3 is TGTGCCAGCAACGCAGGGCTAGGGACCATATATTTT.

The chain has TRBV11-2 and TRBJ2-3, with D possibly TRBD2 on 7 matching bases. CDR3 length equals 14 residues. The V end lost 3 bases, the J end lost 6 bases, and 13 bases lay between the germline ends. Looked up from germline, CDR1 is SGHAT and CDR2 is FQNNGV. The CDR3 DNA follows: TGTGCCAGCAGCTTTTCTAGGGGGGGCGATACGCAGTATTTT. Translating it yields CASSFSRGGDTQYF.

A single count supports this clone. The genes are TRBV13 and TRBJ1-3; D ambiguous. Germline V CDR1 and CDR2: PRHDT, FYEKMQ (reference sequence). This CDR3 comprises 15 residues. V lost 4 bases, J lost 0 bases, and 10 bases lay in between. Here the CDR3 reads CASSSRLISGNTIYF. The CDR3 nucleotides read TGTGCCAGCAGCTCGAGACTGATCTCTGGAAACACCATATATTTT.